This T cell receptor beta chain derives from a study of blood T cell repertoires in COVID-19 (dated by TCRdb to about 2020). In the study overall: Samples from collaborators originated in the United States, Italy and Spain and spanned both the acute and convalescent phases of COVID-19. The repertoires were released in a freely available public database intended as a resource for research on the immune response to SARS-CoV-2. Where available, HLA class I and class II types were obtained from metadata supplied by the sample provider rather than from assay-based typing. The dataset comprised deeply sampled blood TCRbeta repertoires from subjects exposed to, actively infected with, or recovered from COVID-19. The samples were drawn from the first 160 participants of the ongoing ImmuneRACE study and from 1,254 subjects provided by 6 global collaborators. The material from the prospective study consisted of cDNA or gDNA derived from T cells, B-cell-depleted T cells, or PBMCs. The sample metadata nearly always contained a de-identified subject ID, COVID-19 status, age in years and sex.

As concerns this clone: Its antigen is unknown. The record has no base qualities; no much larger clone is one base away.

Each collaborating institution followed its own protocols to collect whole blood in K2EDTA tubes. For TCRbeta analysis, collaborator samples were shipped as frozen whole blood, as isolated PBMCs, or as DNA extracted from either sample type. Based on the germline V gene, the CDR1 and CDR2 sequences are KGHDR and SFDVKD. V is shortened by 6 bases, J by 3 bases, and the region joining them spans 11 bases. Taken from cysteine to phenylalanine, the CDR3 has 14 residues. Of the read, only the CDR3 DNA is kept; its 42 bases are in frame from base 1. TCRbeta CDR3 regions were amplified from genomic DNA using the immunoSEQ Assay, a bias-controlled multiplex PCR. The source study handled its data this way. The number of nucleated cells in each sample was estimated from the amplification of reference gene primers within the assay. To quantify the absolute abundance of each unique TCRbeta CDR3 rearrangement, sequence reads were collapsed and filtered. For each sample, productive Simpson clonality was calculated as the square root of Simpson's diversity index over productive rearrangements. This immuneACCESS table, as held by TCRdb, lists in-frame sequences with V and J called but not all clones. Of the missing ones, under half trace to an unresolved V gene in checked studies; the others have no known cause. V, J and clone size are those of that table, while D and trimming were read from the DNA. Present in this sample are more than 150,000 clones, over 75% of which were seen just once. The ten biggest clones cover roughly 15% of the sample.

What the work shows at the level of the full study, not this receptor alone: The amount of clinical and demographic metadata varied by source and participant and was provided uncurated.

The source is a woman aged 40-49 years with acute or convalescent COVID-19. Sequencing input: peripheral blood. The sequence joins TRBV24-1 to TRBJ2-1; the best D guess is TRBD2, with 6 bases matching. Here the CDR3 is given as CATSPGDLYNEQFF. Read as DNA, the sequence is TGTGCCACCAGTCCGGGAGATCTCTACAATGAGCAGTTCTTC.